The 13 T cell receptor beta chains below come from one sample, sequenced in a study of blood T cell repertoires in COVID-19. Profiled with immunoSEQ multiplex PCR; TCRdb holds only in-frame clones, not every one. The sample shows hundreds of thousands of clones, 70% to 85% of them seen only once. The sample was peripheral blood. These receptors were taken from a woman aged 80 or older with acute or convalescent COVID-19.

The chain links TRBV11-2 to TRBJ2-1, with 13 nucleotides matching TRBD2. The CDR3 contains 17 residues. Germline lookup yields CDR1 SGHAT and CDR2 FQNNGV. Losses at the gene ends were 4 bases for V and 3 bases for J; bases not matched to a gene: 6. Here the CDR3 reads CASSSGLAGVGYNEQFF. CDR3 DNA: TGTGCCAGCAGCTCCGGACTAGCGGGAGTCGGCTACAATGAGCAGTTCTTC.

The chain joins TRBV7-2 to TRBJ2-7, with a tentative D call TRBD1 (5 bases). CDR1 is SGHTA and CDR2 is FQGNSA in the germline V gene. The CDR3 is 12 amino acids. V was cut by 1 base and J by 9 bases, with 10 bases left in between. CDR3 protein: CASSLVDSWQYF. CDR3 nucleotide sequence: TGTGCCAGCAGCTTAGTCGACAGTTGGCAGTACTTC.

The chain couples TRBV11-3 to TRBJ2-1, with 7 bases matching TRBD1. From germline, CDR1 is SGHNT and CDR2 YENEEA. This CDR3 spans 15 amino acids. With 5 bases clipped from V and 5 bases from J, the junction kept 9 bases outside the gene matches. This chain's CDR3 is CASSREGAGDNEQFF. The CDR3 DNA reads as TGTGCCAGCAGCCGAGAGGGGGCAGGGGACAATGAGCAGTTCTTC.

The chain couples TRBV5-1 to TRBJ2-2, with 8 bases lining up with TRBD1. Germline V gene lookup returns CDR1 SGHRS and CDR2 YFSETQ. J gave up 7 bases and V 0 bases, and 5 bases lay outside the gene matches. The CDR3 covers 15 residues. The CDR3 DNA sequence: TGCGCCAGCAGCTTGGGGACAGGGTTTGGCGGGGAGCTGTTTTTT. Its protein is CASSLGTGFGGELFF.

This chain links TRBV24-1 with TRBJ2-7; tentatively, D is TRBD2 (6 bases). Germline V gene lookup returns CDR1 KGHDR and CDR2 SFDVKD. The CDR3 runs 14 residues. Between the trimmed V and J ends, which lost 9 bases and 2 bases, there was a span of 16 bases. CDR3 nucleotides: TGTGCCACCCAGGAGGGTTCCCCCCCCTACGAGCAGTACTTC. This translates into CATQEGSPPYEQYF.

This chain uses TRBV7-9 with TRBJ1-4, with D possibly matching TRBD1 (5 bases). Per the germline V gene, CDR1 is SEHNR and CDR2 is FQNEAQ (reference sequence). This CDR3 spans 14 amino acids. V lost 4 bases, J lost 10 bases, and 16 bases lay in between. The CDR3, as DNA: TGTGCCAGCAGCTACGGGCCGACAGAGCGAAAACTGTTTTTT. It translates to CASSYGPTERKLFF.

This chain connects TRBV28 to TRBJ2-4, with TRBD1 matching over 7 bases. CDR3 length equals 12 residues. Germline CDR1 is MDHEN and CDR2 is SYDVKM. Trimming at V came to 4 bases and at J to 9 bases, leaving 3 bases not matched to a gene. Written as DNA, the CDR3 is TGTGCCAGCAGTTCACAGGGGAGCATTCAGTACTTC. This encodes CASSSQGSIQYF. The variable domain in full, with the rest retrieved from reference TRBV28 and TRBJ2-4, is DVKVTQSSRYLVKRTGEKVFLECVQDMDHENMFWYRQDPGLGLRLIYFSYDVKMKEKGDIPEGYSVSREKKERFSLILESASTNQTSMYLCASSSQGSIQYFGAGTRLSVL.

The chain joins TRBV6-5 to TRBJ1-2, with 11 bases that match TRBD1. This CDR3 region has 13 residues. Germline assignment: CDR1 MNHEY and CDR2 SVGAGI. Trimming cost V 4 bases and J 8 bases; bases outside gene matches: 3. The CDR3 DNA sequence: TGTGCCAGCAGTTCAGGACAGGGGGCCGGCTACACCTTC. It specifies CASSSGQGAGYTF.

The V call is TRBV27, the J call TRBJ2-7; TRBD2 matches 12 bases. The CDR3 spans 15 residues. Germline CDR1 MNHEY, CDR2 SMNVEV (reference sequence). V was pared by 4 bases and J by 5 bases, with 6 bases of the junction left unmatched. CDR3 nucleotides: TGTGCCAGCAGTTCGCTAGCGGGAGGGCCCGACGAGCAGTACTTC. Translation gives CASSSLAGGPDEQYF.

The V gene is TRBV7-2, the J gene TRBJ1-6; D uncertain. V gave up 1 base and J gave up 0 bases, with 4 bases separating them. In germline, CDR1 is SGHTA, CDR2 FQGNSA. The CDR3 has 15 residues. CDR3: CASSLGASYNSPLHF. CDR3 DNA: TGTGCCAGCAGCTTAGGGGCCTCCTATAATTCACCCCTCCACTTT.

The chain combines TRBV7-3 with TRBJ2-3; 9 bases align to TRBD2. With V trimmed by 6 bases and J by 0 bases, 4 bases remained unmatched. This CDR3 is built from 15 residues. CDR1 is SGHTA, CDR2 FQGTGA, per germline. The CDR3 loop is CASRKRGVSTDTQYF. CDR3 bases: TGTGCCAGCAGAAAGCGGGGGGTTAGCACAGATACGCAGTATTTT.

The chain employs TRBV28 and TRBJ2-4, with 11 bases that match TRBD2. This CDR3 region has 20 residues. The germline V gene has CDR1 MDHEN and CDR2 SYDVKM. The trim removed 5 bases at V and 0 bases at J, leaving 15 bases unmatched. This CDR3 is CASSPGGLAVPPSAKNIQYF. CDR3 DNA sequence: TGTGCCAGCAGTCCCGGGGGACTAGCGGTTCCTCCTTCAGCCAAAAACATTCAGTACTTC.

V gene TRBV20-1 combines with J gene TRBJ2-7, with 7 bases lining up with TRBD2. The V gene's germline CDR1 is DFQATT and CDR2 SNEGSKA (reference sequence). There are 15 residues in the CDR3. V trimming: 3 bases; J trimming: 2 bases; junction bases outside the gene matches: 10. As DNA, the CDR3 is TGCAGTGCTAGTTCACCTAGCGGCCTTACCTACGAGCAGTACTTC. Translated: CSASSPSGLTYEQYF.